This TCR beta chain was observed in a study of cytomegalovirus exposure and HLA in healthy donors. Study information: Unique TCR beta sequences numbering over 100 million came from 150 million to 200 million T cells in an earlier analysis. Study-wide points: Generally TCR sequences proved uncommon, though certain public TCRs appeared in numerous donors. HLA alleles showed associations with about 17,000 TCR beta sequences in a later analysis, at a 0.05 false discovery rate. Among CMV-associated TCR beta chains, most appeared HLA-restricted in a later analysis.

The PCR ran on 60 Vbeta and 13 Jbeta primers. TCRdb keeps only in-frame clones here, not all; method: immunoSEQ multiplex PCR. The sample yields about 90,000 clones, approximately 84% seen once. About this clone itself: The antigen is unknown.

Source material: PBMCs. This TCR was recovered from a man aged 18 to 29 in good health and CMV-seronegative.

CDR3 in amino acids: CASSLWGGQGSYEQYF. The CDR3 DNA reads as TGTGCCAGCAGTTTATGGGGGGGACAGGGGTCCTACGAGCAGTACTTC. The chain recombines TRBV28 with TRBJ2-7, with 10 bases lining up with TRBD1. The trim removed 0 bases at V and 1 base at J, leaving 3 bases unmatched. CDR1 is MDHEN, CDR2 SYDVKM, per germline. This CDR3 spans 16 amino acids.